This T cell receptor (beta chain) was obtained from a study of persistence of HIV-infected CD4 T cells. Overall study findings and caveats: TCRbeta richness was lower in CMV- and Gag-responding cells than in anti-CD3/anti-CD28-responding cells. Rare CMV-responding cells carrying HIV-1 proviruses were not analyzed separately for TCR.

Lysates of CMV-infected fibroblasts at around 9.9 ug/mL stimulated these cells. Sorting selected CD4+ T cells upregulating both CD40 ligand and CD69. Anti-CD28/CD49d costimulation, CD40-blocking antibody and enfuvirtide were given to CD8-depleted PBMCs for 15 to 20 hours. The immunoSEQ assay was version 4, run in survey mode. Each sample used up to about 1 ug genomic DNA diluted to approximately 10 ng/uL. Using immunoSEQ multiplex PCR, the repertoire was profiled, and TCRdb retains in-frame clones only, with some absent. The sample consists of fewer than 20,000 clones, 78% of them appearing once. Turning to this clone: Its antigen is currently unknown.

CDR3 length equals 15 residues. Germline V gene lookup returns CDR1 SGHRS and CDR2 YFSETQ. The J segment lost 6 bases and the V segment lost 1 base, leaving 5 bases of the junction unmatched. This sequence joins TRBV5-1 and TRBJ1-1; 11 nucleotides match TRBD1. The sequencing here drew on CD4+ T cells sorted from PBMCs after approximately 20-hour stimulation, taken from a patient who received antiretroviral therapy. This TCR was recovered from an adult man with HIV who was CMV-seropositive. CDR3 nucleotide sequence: TGCGCCAGCAGCTTGATGGGACAGGGGGGTTCTGAAGCTTTCTTT. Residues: CASSLMGQGGSEAFF.